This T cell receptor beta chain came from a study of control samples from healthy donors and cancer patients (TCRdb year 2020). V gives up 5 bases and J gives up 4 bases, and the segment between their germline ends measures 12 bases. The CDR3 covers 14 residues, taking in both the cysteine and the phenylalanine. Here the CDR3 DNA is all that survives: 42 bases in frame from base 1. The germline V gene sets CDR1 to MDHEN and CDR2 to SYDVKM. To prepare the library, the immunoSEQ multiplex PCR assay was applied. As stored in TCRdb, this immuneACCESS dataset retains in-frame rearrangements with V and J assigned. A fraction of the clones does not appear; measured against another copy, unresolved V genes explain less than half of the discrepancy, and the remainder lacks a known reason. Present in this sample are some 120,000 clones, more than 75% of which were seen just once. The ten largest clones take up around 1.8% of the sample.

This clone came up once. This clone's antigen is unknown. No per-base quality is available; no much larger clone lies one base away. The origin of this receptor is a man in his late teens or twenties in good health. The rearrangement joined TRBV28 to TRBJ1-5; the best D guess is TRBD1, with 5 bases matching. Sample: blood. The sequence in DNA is TGTGCCAGCAGTCCCAGGGAGGAGAATCAGCCCCAGCATTTT. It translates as CASSPREENQPQHF.